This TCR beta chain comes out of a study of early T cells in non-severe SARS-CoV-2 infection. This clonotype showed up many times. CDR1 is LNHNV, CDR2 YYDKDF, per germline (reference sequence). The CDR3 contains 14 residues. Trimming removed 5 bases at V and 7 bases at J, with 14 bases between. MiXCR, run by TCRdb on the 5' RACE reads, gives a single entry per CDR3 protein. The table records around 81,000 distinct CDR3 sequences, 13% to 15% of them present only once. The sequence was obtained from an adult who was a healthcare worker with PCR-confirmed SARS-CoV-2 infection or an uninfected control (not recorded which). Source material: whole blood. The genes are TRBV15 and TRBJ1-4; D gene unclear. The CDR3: CATSAPSRFEKLFF. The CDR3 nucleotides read TGTGCCACCAGCGCCCCTTCGAGGTTTGAAAAACTGTTTTTT.